Listed below are T cell receptor beta chains from one sample, sequenced in a study of CD8+CD57+ T cells in acquired aplastic anemia. TCRdb processed the reads anew with MiXCR; each CDR3 protein has one entry. Of roughly 150,000 distinct CDR3 sequences listed, under 55% were seen once; the top ten hold roughly 2.8%. The sample taken for sequencing was sorted CD4+, CD8+, or CD8+CD57+ T cells (not recorded which) from PBMCs. These receptors were collected from a human donor with aplastic anemia. Both conserved end residues are part of each CDR3. The order of the fields is V gene, J gene, CDR3 protein.

V gene: TRBV6-2/TRBV6-3
J gene: TRBJ1-5
CDR3 protein: CASSSGTEGSYSNQPQHF

V gene: TRBV9
J gene: TRBJ2-2
CDR3 protein: CASSPRPTNSGTGELFF

V gene: TRBV20-1
J gene: TRBJ2-7
CDR3 protein: CSAGTGGYEQYF

V gene: TRBV2
J gene: TRBJ2-2
CDR3 protein: CASGGQNTGELFF

V gene: TRBV20-1
J gene: TRBJ2-5
CDR3 protein: CSARPEAVTQYF

V gene: TRBV29-1
J gene: TRBJ2-1
CDR3 protein: CSVGRTGAGNEQFF

V gene: TRBV2
J gene: TRBJ2-1
CDR3 protein: CASRGTSGLPSQQFF

V gene: TRBV7-2
J gene: TRBJ2-5
CDR3 protein: CASSQGNPKETQYF

V gene: TRBV27
J gene: TRBJ1-2
CDR3 protein: CASSPDSFYGYTF

V gene: TRBV5-1
J gene: TRBJ2-5
CDR3 protein: CASSTGLAGGEETQYF

V gene: TRBV30
J gene: TRBJ2-1
CDR3 protein: CAWSEGASYNEQFF

V gene: TRBV24-1
J gene: TRBJ1-2
CDR3 protein: CATSTQGEEYGYTF

V gene: TRBV28
J gene: TRBJ2-3
CDR3 protein: CASSSSRGPQYF

V gene: TRBV5-1
J gene: TRBJ2-1
CDR3 protein: CASSAGRGGNEQFF

V gene: TRBV7-9
J gene: TRBJ1-2
CDR3 protein: CASSLAGQGAGYTF

V gene: TRBV10-3
J gene: TRBJ1-6
CDR3 protein: CAISAGTGERSPLHF

V gene: TRBV7-6
J gene: TRBJ2-2
CDR3 protein: CASSSPRAGELFF

V gene: TRBV12-3/TRBV12-4
J gene: TRBJ2-6
CDR3 protein: CASSLRTGASSSGANVLTF

V gene: TRBV2
J gene: TRBJ1-5
CDR3 protein: CASNTGGAGNQPQHF

V gene: TRBV12-3/TRBV12-4
J gene: TRBJ1-1
CDR3 protein: CASSLAGGPNTEAFF

V gene: TRBV12-3/TRBV12-4
J gene: TRBJ1-5
CDR3 protein: CTSSLGLRQPQHF

V gene: TRBV7-3
J gene: TRBJ2-5
CDR3 protein: CASSPNGGRETQYF